Listed here are 4 T cell receptor beta chains from one sample, sequenced in a study of long-term antiretroviral therapy in people with HIV. An immunoSEQ assay, version v3.0, was performed at survey level. The protocol was immunoSEQ multiplex PCR, while the TCRdb copy is restricted to in-frame clones and leaves out a portion. The table records over 30,000 clones, more than 60% of them present only once. The sample here was unsorted PBMCs, taken 2 years after starting antiretroviral therapy. The receptor set was obtained from a woman aged 50 to 65 with HIV.

The rearrangement uses TRBV28 and TRBJ2-5; D might be TRBD2 (6 bases). V lost 2 bases to trimming and J lost 4 bases, with 11 bases between them. CDR1 and CDR2 (germline): MDHEN, SYDVKM. The CDR3 has 14 residues. DNA of the CDR3: TGTGCCAGCAGTTTAGGGCAGGGAGGAGAGACCCAGTACTTC. Its protein product is CASSLGQGGETQYF.

A few counts support this clone. This CDR3 reads CASSRDGVPAKNIQYF. Written as DNA, the CDR3 is TGTGCCAGCAGCAGAGACGGGGTCCCAGCCAAAAACATTCAGTACTTC. This chain connects TRBV21-1 to TRBJ2-4; the table names TRBD2, a call not compared with the DNA. TRBV21-1 is tagged as a pseudogene. This CDR3 region has 16 residues.

The V gene is TRBV6-5, the J gene TRBJ1-3; no reliable D call. Germline assignment: CDR1 MNHEY and CDR2 SVGAGI. The germline V and J ends were trimmed by 2 bases and 0 bases, with 8 bases remaining between them. The CDR3 contains 15 residues. CDR3 sequence (DNA): TGTGCCAGCAGTTACGCCCTGAGCTCTGGAAACACCATATATTTT. Its translation is CASSYALSSGNTIYF.

This sequence joins TRBV7-2 and TRBJ1-3; D uncertain. The CDR3 spans 14 residues. V lost 2 bases to trimming and J lost 0 bases, with 5 bases between them. CDR1 SGHTA and CDR2 FQGNSA come from the germline V gene. The CDR3 here is CASSLQTSGNTIYF. The CDR3 DNA sequence: TGTGCCAGCAGCTTACAGACCTCTGGAAACACCATATATTTT.